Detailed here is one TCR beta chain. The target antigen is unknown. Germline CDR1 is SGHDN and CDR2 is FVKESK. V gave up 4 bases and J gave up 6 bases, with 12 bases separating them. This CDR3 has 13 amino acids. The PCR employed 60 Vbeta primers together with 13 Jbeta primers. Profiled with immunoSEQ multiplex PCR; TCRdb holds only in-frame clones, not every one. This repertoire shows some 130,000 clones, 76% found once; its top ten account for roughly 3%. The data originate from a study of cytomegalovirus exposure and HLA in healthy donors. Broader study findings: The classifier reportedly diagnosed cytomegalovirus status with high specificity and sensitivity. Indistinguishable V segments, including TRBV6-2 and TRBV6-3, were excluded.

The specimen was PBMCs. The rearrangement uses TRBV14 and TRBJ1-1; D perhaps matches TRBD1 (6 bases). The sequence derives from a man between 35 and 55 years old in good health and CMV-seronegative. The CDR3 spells CASSPQGIPEAFF. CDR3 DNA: TGTGCCAGCAGCCCTCAGGGGATCCCTGAAGCTTTCTTT.